This entry describes one T cell receptor beta chain. This clonotype is a singleton in its sample. There is no known antigen for this receptor. Base qualities are not at hand, and no much larger clone is one base apart. A single read counts as weak evidence. Reading the label with the study, this specimen's time point is: sample taken at primary tumor resection. Whole RNA extracted from tumor and nontumor lung tissue, or from cryopreserved PBMC samples, was used for TCR sequencing without cell sorting. Samples were obtained from roughly 72 patients with early-stage, untreated non-small cell lung cancer from the lung TRACERx cohort. Patients were selected for TCR sequencing only if sufficient RNA was available from at least two tumor regions. The junction carries 9 bases between V and J, which are trimmed by 5 bases and 1 base respectively. Counted from cysteine to phenylalanine, this CDR3 has 14 amino acids. Left in the record is the CDR3 DNA by itself, 42 bases read in frame from the first base. CDR1 KGHDR and CDR2 SFDVKD are derived from the germline V gene.

These data belong to a study of spatial heterogeneity in lung cancer (dated by TCRdb to the late 2010s). Background for the entire study: Beta-chain transcripts were consistently detected in greater numbers than alpha-chain transcripts, which likely reflects a higher abundance of beta-chain transcripts. TCR repertoire features were related to nonsynonymous mutation counts determined by whole-exome sequencing of tumor tissue. In the raw uncorrected reads, each unique combination of TCR and UMI appeared more than ten times on average. In non-small cell lung cancer, the study made a quantitative comparison of TCR alpha and beta repertoires among multiple tumor regions, matched nontumor lung and blood. At surgery, 220 tumor regions, around 67 matched nontumor lung samples and more than 55 PBMC samples were TCR-sequenced for both alpha and beta chains. Summary of the overall study and its limitations: Ubiquitous expanded tumor TCRs were found in blood more often at tumor resection than at routine follow-up. Additional single-cell paired TCR alpha and beta sequencing was considered necessary to confirm, at a functional level, the hypothesis that regional TCRs recognize regional mutations.

The method was 5' RACE. The sequencing machine was a NextSeq 500. To allow correction of PCR and sequencing errors, the TCR library protocol tagged every TCR cDNA molecule with a unique molecular identifier. The authors' pipeline ran thus. TCR identification, UMI-based error correction and CDR3 extraction were all carried out with Decombinator tools. Expanded TCRs were defined as those above a frequency of 2 per 1,000, corresponding to the top 1% of the tumor frequency distribution. Rényi diversity was computed with the R vegan package after subsampling each repertoire 100 times to 5,000 TCRs. CDR3 similarity networks were constructed using string-kernel similarity of amino acid triplets, with links drawn between CDR3s whose pairwise similarity was above 0.82. TCRdb reprocessed the public reads (quality trimming at Q25 with fastp, clone calling with MiXCR) and kept in-frame beta chains. Every distinct CDR3 protein forms one entry, paired with its most common genes and DNA. The authors' filters were not applied to this entry. This sample holds about 82,000 distinct CDR3 sequences; around 12% were observed only once. Together, the top ten hold about 4.5% of the sample.

This receptor was obtained from a male donor with early-stage non-small cell lung cancer. The source material was PBMCs, sampled at surgery. This receptor chain uses TRBV24-1 and TRBJ2-3, with TRBD2 tentatively as D gene (5 bases match). Read as DNA, the sequence is TGTGCCACCAGTGCAGGAGGAGGCACAGATACGCAGTATTTT. Its product reads: CATSAGGGTDTQYF.